The 14 T cell receptor beta chains in this list originate from one sample, sequenced in a study of beta chain features in type 1 diabetes. The isolated RNA, all of it, was reverse transcribed, so expressed TCRB transcripts were what got sequenced. Some clones are missing from TCRdb's copy, which holds only in-frame ones; the method was immunoSEQ multiplex PCR. The sample holds roughly 180,000 clones; roughly an eighth are singletons and the top ten take 0.55% to 0.8%. The material sequenced was central memory CD4+ T cells from blood. These receptors were collected from a woman between 18 and 29 years old in good health.

The gene calls are TRBV28 and TRBJ2-7; D might be TRBD1 (6 bases). Germline CDR1 reads MDHEN; CDR2 reads SYDVKM. V dropped 6 bases and J dropped 3 bases, with 9 bases sitting between them. The CDR3 totals 12 residues. The chain's CDR3 is CASRQGYYEQYF. The CDR3 nucleotides read TGTGCCAGCAGACAGGGCTACTACGAGCAGTACTTC.

The rearrangement links TRBV5-4 to TRBJ2-7; 10 bases fit TRBD2. The CDR3 runs 16 residues. J lost 4 bases, V lost 3 bases, and 10 bases had no gene match. Germline CDR1 is SGHNT and CDR2 is YYREEE (reference sequence). Here the CDR3 DNA reads TGTGCCAGCAGCTCGCTATCTAGCGGGAGTCTTTACGAGCAGTACTTC. Translation gives CASSSLSSGSLYEQYF.

The chain recombines TRBV18 with TRBJ2-1; D is uncertain. The CDR3 spans 12 residues. Germline CDR1 reads KGHSH; CDR2 reads LQKENI. V shed 2 bases and J shed 8 bases, with 7 bases lying between them. The CDR3 loop reads CASSPVSYEQFF. The CDR3 DNA sequence: TGTGCCAGCTCACCAGTATCTTATGAGCAGTTCTTC. Full variable domain (outside the CDR3, taken from reference TRBV18 and TRBJ2-1): NAGVMQNPRHLVRRRGQEARLRCSPMKGHSHVYWYRQLPEEGLKFMVYLQKENIIDESGMPKERFSAEFPKEGPSILRIQQVVRGDSAAYFCASSPVSYEQFFGPGTRLTVL.

The chain couples TRBV7-2 to TRBJ2-6, with 7 bases matching TRBD1. The J segment lost 1 base and the V segment lost 4 bases, leaving 7 bases of the junction unmatched. The CDR3 consists of 17 residues. Germline V gene data show CDR1 as SGHTA and CDR2 as FQGNSA. CDR3 in amino acids: CASSSFSTGSGANVLTF. In nucleotides, the CDR3 is TGTGCCAGCAGCTCGTTCTCGACAGGGTCTGGGGCCAACGTCCTGACTTTC.

The V gene is TRBV5-1, the J gene TRBJ1-1, with TRBD1 as a possible D gene (6 bases). Germline CDR1 reads SGHRS; CDR2 reads YFSETQ. With 4 bases removed from V and 5 bases from J, the gap between germline ends came to 18 bases. The CDR3 length is 15 residues. The CDR3 is CASSPAGAGGTEAFF. CDR3 sequence (DNA): TGCGCCAGCAGCCCAGCGGGGGCGGGAGGGACTGAAGCTTTCTTT.

V gene TRBV30 combines with J gene TRBJ2-2; D perhaps matches TRBD1 (5 bases). The CDR3 totals 12 residues. Looked up from germline, CDR1 is GTSNPN and CDR2 is SVGIG (reference sequence). Trimming stripped 1 base from V and 7 bases from J, with 7 bases between. CDR3 nucleotides: TGTGCCTGGAGTGCAGGGTTCGGGGAGCTGTTTTTT. The encoded protein is CAWSAGFGELFF.

The V call is TRBV25-1, the J call TRBJ2-7, with D maybe TRBD1 (5 bases). Germline V gives CDR1 MGHDK, CDR2 SYGVNS. The CDR3 spans 15 residues. V shed 6 bases and J shed 4 bases, with 19 bases lying between them. CDR3 residues: CASSGRGKGLYEQYF. As DNA, the CDR3 is TGTGCCAGCAGCGGAAGGGGTAAGGGGTTGTACGAGCAGTACTTC.

The sample holds many counts of this clone. Other DNA sequences from this sample encode an identical CDR3 as well. V is TRBV18 and J is TRBJ2-7, with 9 bases aligning to TRBD1. CDR3 size: 15 residues. Unmatched junction bases numbered 3, after V lost 0 bases and J lost 3 bases. The germline V gene has CDR1 KGHSH and CDR2 LQKENI. DNA for the CDR3: TGTGCCAGCTCACCACCCGGACAGGGGAACTACGAGCAGTACTTC. The encoded protein is CASSPPGQGNYEQYF.

This rearrangement joins TRBV7-2 to TRBJ1-5, with a weak D call TRBD1 (5 bases). Trimming took 5 bases from V and 4 from J, leaving 9 bases between them. The CDR3 spans 13 residues. Germline CDR1 and CDR2: SGHTA and FQGNSA. The CDR3 DNA sequence: TGTGCCAGCAGCCGGACATTTAATCAGCCCCAGCATTTT. This sequence encodes CASSRTFNQPQHF.

This clone appeared a few times. The rearrangement joins TRBV28 to TRBJ1-1; D gene uncertain. Trimming removed 6 bases at V and 1 base at J, with 9 bases between. This CDR3 spans 13 amino acids. Germline-derived CDR1 and CDR2 are MDHEN and SYDVKM. CDR3 sequence: CASSPLRNTEAFF. The CDR3 DNA follows: TGTGCCAGCAGCCCTCTCAGGAACACTGAAGCTTTCTTT.

The rearrangement uses TRBV30 and TRBJ2-1; no clear D. CDR1 and CDR2 (germline): GTSNPN, SVGIG (reference sequence). The V gene lost 0 bases and the J gene lost 11 bases, with 8 bases spanning the gap. The CDR3 is 11 residues long. The CDR3 DNA follows: TGTGCCTGGAGTGTGGAGAGACAGCAGTTCTTC. It is translated as CAWSVERQQFF.

A few counts support this clone. The V gene is TRBV7-9, the J gene TRBJ2-5; 7 nucleotides line up with TRBD1. Germline V gives CDR1 SEHNR, CDR2 FQNEAQ (reference sequence). V was clipped by 1 base and J by 4 bases; unmatched bases: 6. CDR3 length equals 15 residues. CDR3 protein: CASSLDRGRRETQYF. The CDR3 coding sequence is TGTGCCAGCAGCTTAGACAGGGGCCGGCGAGAGACCCAGTACTTC.

V is TRBV15 and J is TRBJ1-2; TRBD1 is a possible D gene (5 bases). The CDR3 runs to 13 residues. Looked up from germline, CDR1 is LNHNV and CDR2 is YYDKDF (reference sequence). The V gene lost 3 bases and the J gene lost 2 bases, with 7 bases spanning the gap. CDR3 bases: TGTGCCACCAGCAGGGCAGGGAACTATGGCTACACCTTC. Translated: CATSRAGNYGYTF.

This chain links TRBV18 with TRBJ1-1; 9 bases map to TRBD1. Germline loops: CDR1 KGHSH, CDR2 LQKENI. The junction had 9 bases not matched to a gene; V was cut back by 5 bases and J by 8 bases. The CDR3 is 14 amino acids. In DNA, the CDR3 is TGTGCCAGCTCATCTTCGGGACAGGGCGGCGAAGCTTTCTTT. Encoded protein: CASSSSGQGGEAFF.